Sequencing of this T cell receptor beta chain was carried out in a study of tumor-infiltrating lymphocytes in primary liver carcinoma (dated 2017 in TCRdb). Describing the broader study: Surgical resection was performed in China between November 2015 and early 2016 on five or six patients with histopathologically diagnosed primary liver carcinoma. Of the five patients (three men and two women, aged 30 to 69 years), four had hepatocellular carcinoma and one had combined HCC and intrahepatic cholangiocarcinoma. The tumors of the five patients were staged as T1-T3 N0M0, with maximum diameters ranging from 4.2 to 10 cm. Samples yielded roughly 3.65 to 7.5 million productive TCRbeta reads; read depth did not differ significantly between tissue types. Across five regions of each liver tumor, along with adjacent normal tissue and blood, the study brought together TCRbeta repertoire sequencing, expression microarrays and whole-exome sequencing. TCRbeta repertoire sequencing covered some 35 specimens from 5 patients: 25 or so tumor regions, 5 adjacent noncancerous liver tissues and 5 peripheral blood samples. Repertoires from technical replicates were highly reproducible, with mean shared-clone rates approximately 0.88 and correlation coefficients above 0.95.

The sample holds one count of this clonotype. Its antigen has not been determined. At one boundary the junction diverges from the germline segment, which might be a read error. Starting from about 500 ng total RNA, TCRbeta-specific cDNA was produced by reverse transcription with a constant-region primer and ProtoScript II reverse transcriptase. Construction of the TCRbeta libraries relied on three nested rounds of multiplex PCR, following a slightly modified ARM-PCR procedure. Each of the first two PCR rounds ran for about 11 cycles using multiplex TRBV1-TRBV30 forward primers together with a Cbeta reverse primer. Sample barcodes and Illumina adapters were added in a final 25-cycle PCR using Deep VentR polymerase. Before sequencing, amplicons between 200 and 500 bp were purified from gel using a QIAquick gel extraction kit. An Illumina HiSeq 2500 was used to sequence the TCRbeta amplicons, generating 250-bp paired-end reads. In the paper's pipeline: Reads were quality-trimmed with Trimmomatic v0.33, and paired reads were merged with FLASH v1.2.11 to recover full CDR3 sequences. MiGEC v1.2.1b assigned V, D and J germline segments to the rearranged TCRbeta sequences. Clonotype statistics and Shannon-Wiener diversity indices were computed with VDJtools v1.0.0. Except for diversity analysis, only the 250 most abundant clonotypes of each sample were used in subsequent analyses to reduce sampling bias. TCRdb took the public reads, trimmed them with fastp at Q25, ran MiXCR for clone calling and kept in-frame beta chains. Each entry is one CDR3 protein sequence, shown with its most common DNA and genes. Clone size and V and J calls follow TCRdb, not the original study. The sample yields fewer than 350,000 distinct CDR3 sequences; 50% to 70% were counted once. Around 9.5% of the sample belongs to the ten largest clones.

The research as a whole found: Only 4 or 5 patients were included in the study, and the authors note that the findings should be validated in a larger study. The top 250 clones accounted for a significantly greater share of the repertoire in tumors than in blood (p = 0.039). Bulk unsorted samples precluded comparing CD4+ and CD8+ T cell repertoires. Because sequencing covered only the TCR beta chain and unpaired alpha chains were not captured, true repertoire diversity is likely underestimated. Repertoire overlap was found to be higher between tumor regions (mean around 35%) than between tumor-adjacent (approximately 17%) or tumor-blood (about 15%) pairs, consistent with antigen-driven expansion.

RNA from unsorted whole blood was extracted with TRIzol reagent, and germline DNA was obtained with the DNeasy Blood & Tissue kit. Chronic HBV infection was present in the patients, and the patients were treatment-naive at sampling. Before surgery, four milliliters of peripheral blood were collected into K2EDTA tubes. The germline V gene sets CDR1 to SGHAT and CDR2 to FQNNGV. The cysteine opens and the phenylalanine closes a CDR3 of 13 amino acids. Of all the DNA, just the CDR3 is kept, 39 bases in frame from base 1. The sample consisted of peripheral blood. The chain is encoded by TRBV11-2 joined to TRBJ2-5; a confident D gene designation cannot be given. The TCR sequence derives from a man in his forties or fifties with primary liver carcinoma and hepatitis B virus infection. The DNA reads TGTGCCAGCAGCCAGTGGCGACAAGCGACCCAGTACTTC. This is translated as CASSQWRQATQYF.